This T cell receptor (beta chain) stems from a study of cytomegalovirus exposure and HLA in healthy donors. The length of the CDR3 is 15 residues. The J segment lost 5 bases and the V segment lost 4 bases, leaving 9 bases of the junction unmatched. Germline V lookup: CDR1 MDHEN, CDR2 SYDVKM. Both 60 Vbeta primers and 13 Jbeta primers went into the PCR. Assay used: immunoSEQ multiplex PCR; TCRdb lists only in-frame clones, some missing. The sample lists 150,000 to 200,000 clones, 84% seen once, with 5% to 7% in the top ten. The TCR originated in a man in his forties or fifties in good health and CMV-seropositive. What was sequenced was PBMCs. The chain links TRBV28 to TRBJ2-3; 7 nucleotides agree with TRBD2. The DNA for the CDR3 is TGTGCCAGCAGTTCCGGGGGGACCGCGGTAGATACGCAGTATTTT. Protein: CASSSGGTAVDTQYF.